A single sample is the source of the 19 T cell receptor beta chains below, sequenced in a study of cytotoxic CD8 clonotypes in ibrutinib-treated CLL. Here immunoSEQ multiplex PCR was the method, and the copy in TCRdb shows in-frame clones only, minus some. The table shows more than 200,000 clones, with roughly 70% occurring only once. The specimen was PBMCs, collected after 24 months of ibrutinib treatment. The source of these receptors is a human donor with chronic lymphocytic leukemia.

This chain connects TRBV9 to TRBJ2-5; 11 nucleotides agree with TRBD1. The germline V gene encodes CDR1 SGDLS and CDR2 YYNGEE. This CDR3 is 15 amino acids long. After removal of 3 bases from V and 2 bases from J, the junction contained 3 bases not matched to a gene. The CDR3 region is CASSARDRGQETQYF. The CDR3 bases are TGTGCCAGCAGCGCCCGGGACAGGGGGCAAGAGACCCAGTACTTC.

A single count supports this clone. V gene TRBV6-6 combines with J gene TRBJ1-6; D not certain. V gave up 2 bases and J gave up 7 bases, with 9 bases separating them. This CDR3 comprises 14 residues. Germline V gene lookup returns CDR1 MNHNY and CDR2 SVGAGI (reference sequence). DNA for the CDR3: TGTGCCAGCAGTTACCAAAGCGAAAATTCACCCCTCCACTTT. This translates into CASSYQSENSPLHF.

The genes are TRBV5-1 and TRBJ2-1; TRBD1 agrees at 9 bases. CDR3 size: 16 residues. The V gene's germline CDR1 is SGHRS and CDR2 YFSETQ. Unmatched junction bases numbered 13, after V lost 4 bases and J lost 8 bases. The CDR3 region is CASSTGTGRGRDEQFF. CDR3 coding DNA: TGCGCCAGCAGCACAGGGACAGGGCGTGGGAGAGATGAGCAGTTCTTC.

This clone appeared a few times. J is TRBJ2-1 and V is TRBV2, with TRBD2 identical over 9 bases. Per the germline V gene, CDR1 is SNHLY and CDR2 is FYNNEI. This CDR3 is 17 amino acids long. Losses at the gene ends were 5 bases for V and 9 bases for J; bases not matched to a gene: 17. The CDR3 DNA reads as TGTGCCAGCAGTAGCTTTAGCGGGAGTGATTGGTTAGGTGAGCAGTTCTTC. Translated, it gives CASSSFSGSDWLGEQFF.

This clone appeared a single time. The chain uses TRBV7-2 and TRBJ2-5; 8 bases align to TRBD2. V dropped 1 base and J dropped 5; count of bases not matched to a gene: 6. Germline V gene sequence: CDR1 SGHTA, CDR2 FQGNSA. The CDR3 has 15 amino acids. The CDR3 nucleotides are TGTGCCAGCAGCTTAGAACCGGGAGGGCCGGAGACCCAGTACTTC. This encodes CASSLEPGGPETQYF.

V and J are TRBV5-1 and TRBJ2-5; maybe TRBD1 (6 bases). Germline V gene sequence: CDR1 SGHRS, CDR2 YFSETQ. V lost 3 bases, J lost 6 bases, and 12 bases lay in between. The CDR3 totals 13 residues. This chain's CDR3 is CASSSQGRKTQYF. The CDR3 DNA reads as TGCGCCAGCAGCTCACAGGGAAGGAAGACCCAGTACTTC.

The chain has TRBV27 and TRBJ1-2; 8 positions agree with TRBD1. The CDR3 is 19 amino acids. Germline CDR1 and CDR2: MNHEY and SMNVEV (reference sequence). V trimming: 5 bases; J trimming: 4 bases; junction bases outside the gene matches: 21. CDR3 protein: CASSHRGQAARRGFYGYTF. The CDR3, as DNA: TGTGCCAGCAGTCACCGGGGACAGGCGGCTCGCCGGGGTTTCTATGGCTACACCTTC.

The chain links TRBV4-3 to TRBJ2-7, with D perhaps TRBD1 or TRBD2 (5 bases each). Between the trimmed V and J ends, which lost 0 bases and 0 bases, there was a span of 12 bases. CDR3 size: 16 residues. The V gene's germline CDR1 is LGHNA and CDR2 YSLEER. CDR3 sequence: CASSQDGTVSSYEQYF. Written as DNA, the CDR3 is TGCGCCAGCAGCCAAGACGGGACCGTTAGCTCCTACGAGCAGTACTTC.

This clone was detected only once. V is TRBV28 and J is TRBJ2-3, with 7 positions matching TRBD1. Germline CDR1 reads MDHEN; CDR2 reads SYDVKM. The CDR3 is made up of 15 amino acids. J gave up 6 bases and V 6 bases, and 12 bases lay outside the gene matches. The CDR3 sequence is CASSQGQEGFDTQYF. In DNA, the CDR3 is TGTGCCAGCAGCCAAGGACAGGAAGGTTTTGATACGCAGTATTTT.

This clone was counted a few times. This chain links TRBV25-1 with TRBJ1-2, with 9 bases that match TRBD1. Germline assignment: CDR1 MGHDK and CDR2 SYGVNS. J gave up 4 bases and V 4 bases, and 4 bases lay outside the gene matches. This CDR3 spans 14 amino acids. This CDR3 reads CASSGDRVTYGYTF. CDR3 nucleotides: TGTGCCAGCAGTGGGGACAGGGTGACCTATGGCTACACCTTC.

The V and J genes are TRBV5-4 and TRBJ2-1; D call uncertain. The germline V and J ends were trimmed by 4 bases and 9 bases, with 26 bases remaining between them. This CDR3 is built from 17 residues. Germline assignment: CDR1 SGHNT and CDR2 YYREEE (reference sequence). The CDR3 reads CASSPQSRFSEVGEQFF. CDR3 in DNA: TGTGCCAGCAGCCCCCAATCCCGATTCAGCGAGGTGGGTGAGCAGTTCTTC.

The genes are TRBV18 and TRBJ1-4, with a tentative D call TRBD1 (5 bases). CDR3 length equals 15 residues. In germline, CDR1 is KGHSH, CDR2 LQKENI. V gave up 3 bases and J gave up 5 bases, with 13 bases separating them. The CDR3 region has the DNA TGTGCCAGCTCACCCCAGGGCACCAACAATGAAAAACTGTTTTTT. This gives the protein CASSPQGTNNEKLFF.

The chain couples TRBV7-8 to TRBJ1-5; D remains ambiguous. The length of the CDR3 is 15 residues. Germline V gives CDR1 SGHVS, CDR2 FQNEAQ. V dropped 1 base and J dropped 0 bases, with 7 bases sitting between them. CDR3 sequence reads: CASSLVWDSNQPQHF. CDR3 bases: TGTGCCAGCAGCTTAGTCTGGGATAGCAATCAGCCCCAGCATTTT.

CDR3 region: CSVKVAGELFF. The CDR3 DNA follows: TGCAGCGTGAAGGTAGCCGGGGAGCTGTTTTTT. V gene TRBV29-1 combines with J gene TRBJ2-2, with no clear D. Trimming removed 6 bases at V and 6 bases at J, with 8 bases between. This CDR3 spans 11 amino acids. Germline CDR1 and CDR2: SQVTM and ANQGSEA.

The V and J genes are TRBV29-1 and TRBJ2-3; D is undetermined. V lost 5 bases, J lost 6 bases, and 15 bases lay in between. The CDR3 totals 13 residues. Looked up from germline, CDR1 is SQVTM and CDR2 is ANQGSEA. DNA for the CDR3: TGCAGCGTTAATGTCTTATTAGGGGATACGCAGTATTTT. It yields the protein CSVNVLLGDTQYF.

In this sample, this clone turned up a few times. The chain has TRBV11-2 and TRBJ2-1; perhaps TRBD1 as D (5 bases). Between the trimmed V and J ends, which lost 1 base and 8 bases, there was a span of 15 bases. The CDR3 has 15 amino acids. Germline assignment: CDR1 SGHAT and CDR2 FQNNGV. The CDR3 nucleotides are TGTGCCAGCAGCTTAGCTTTCGGCAGGGCCCATGAGCAGTTCTTC. It codes for CASSLAFGRAHEQFF.

This chain links TRBV11-1 with TRBJ2-2; D is unclear. CDR1 and CDR2 from the germline V gene are SGHAT and FQDESV (reference sequence). V gave up 2 bases and J gave up 9 bases, with 7 bases separating them. CDR3 length equals 12 residues. CDR3 residues: CASSLRSRELFF. The CDR3 region has the DNA TGTGCCAGCAGCTTACGGTCTCGGGAGCTGTTTTTT.

This sequence joins TRBV15 and TRBJ1-4, with 9 bases that match TRBD1. Germline CDR1 reads LNHNV; CDR2 reads YYDKDF (reference sequence). This CDR3 is built from 14 residues. Losses at the gene ends were 5 bases for V and 6 bases for J; bases not matched to a gene: 4. Here the CDR3 DNA reads TGTGCCACCAGCTGGGGACAGGGAGATGAAAAACTGTTTTTT. It yields the protein CATSWGQGDEKLFF. Supplemented by reference TRBV15 and TRBJ1-4, the full variable domain reads DAMVIQNPRYQVTQFGKPVTLSCSQTLNHNVMYWYQQKSSQAPKLLFHYYDKDFNNEADTPDNFQSRRPNTSFCFLDIRSPGLGDTAMYLCATSWGQGDEKLFFGSGTQLSVL.

This chain uses TRBV4-3 with TRBJ2-3, with 8 bases that match TRBD2. The CDR3 totals 16 residues. J gave up 0 bases and V 1 base, and 3 bases lay outside the gene matches. Germline CDR1 reads LGHNA; CDR2 reads YSLEER. The CDR3 region is CASSQGASGSTDTQYF. The CDR3 DNA sequence: TGCGCCAGCAGCCAAGGGGCTAGCGGGAGCACAGATACGCAGTATTTT.